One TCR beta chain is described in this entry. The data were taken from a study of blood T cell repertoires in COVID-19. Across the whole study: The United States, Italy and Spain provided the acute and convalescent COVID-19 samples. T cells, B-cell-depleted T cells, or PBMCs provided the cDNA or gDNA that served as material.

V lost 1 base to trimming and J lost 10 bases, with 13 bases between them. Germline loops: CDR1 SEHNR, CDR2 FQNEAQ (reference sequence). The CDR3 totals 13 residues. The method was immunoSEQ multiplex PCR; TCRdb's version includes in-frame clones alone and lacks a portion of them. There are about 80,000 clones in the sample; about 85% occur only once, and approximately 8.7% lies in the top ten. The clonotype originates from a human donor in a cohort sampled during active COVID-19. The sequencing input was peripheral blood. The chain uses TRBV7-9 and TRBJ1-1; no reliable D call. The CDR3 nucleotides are TGTGCCAGCAGCTTAGTAGAGCGGGAGGTAGCTTTCTTT. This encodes CASSLVEREVAFF.